Below are 7 T cell receptor beta chains sequenced from a single sample in a study of blood T cell repertoires in COVID-19. Assay: immunoSEQ multiplex PCR; the TCRdb copy retains only in-frame clones and omits some. This sample has fewer than 250,000 clones; roughly 84% occur once, and the top ten carry 6.8%. The sequenced sample consisted of PBMCs or T cells enriched from blood (not recorded which). Receptor source: a woman in her thirties or forties who had recovered from COVID-19.

DNA of the CDR3: TGTGCCAGCAGCTCCGGGACAGGGGTCGAAAAACTGTTTTTT. Protein sequence: CASSSGTGVEKLFF. The genes are TRBV7-2 and TRBJ1-4; 10 bases agree with TRBD1. The CDR3 is made up of 14 amino acids. In germline, CDR1 is SGHTA, CDR2 FQGNSA. J gave up 8 bases and V 4 bases, and 4 bases lay outside the gene matches.

As DNA, the CDR3 is TGCGCCAGCAGTCAAGAAGACAGGGACAGTCAGCCCCAGCATTTT. It is translated as CASSQEDRDSQPQHF. The V gene is TRBV23-1, the J gene TRBJ1-5; 7 nucleotides agree with TRBD1. TRBV23-1 is designated an ORF whose function remains uncertain. This CDR3 comprises 15 residues. V dropped 2 bases and J dropped 6; count of bases not matched to a gene: 7.

The rearrangement joins TRBV28 to TRBJ1-2; D is perhaps TRBD1 (5 bases). The CDR3 consists of 14 residues. CDR1 and CDR2 from the germline V gene are MDHEN and SYDVKM. V lost 6 bases and J 4 bases, leaving 15 bases between the germline ends. CDR3 amino acids: CASSMGGSAYGYTF. In DNA, the CDR3 is TGTGCCAGCAGCATGGGGGGAAGTGCCTATGGCTACACCTTC.

The chain has TRBV11-1 and TRBJ2-7; 14 nucleotides line up with TRBD2. The CDR3 spans 15 residues. V gave up 3 bases and J gave up 4 bases; unmatched junction bases: 2. Germline CDR1 and CDR2: SGHAT and FQDESV (reference sequence). The CDR3 is CASSFGLAGGYEQYF. Written as DNA, the CDR3 is TGTGCCAGCAGCTTCGGACTAGCGGGAGGATACGAGCAGTACTTC.

This chain joins TRBV2 and TRBJ2-2, with D uncertain. Germline V lookup: CDR1 SNHLY, CDR2 FYNNEI. Trimming took off 6 bases at V and 5 bases at J, with 7 bases between the two ends. This CDR3 contains 12 residues. CDR3 in DNA: TGTGCCAGCAGGCAGGAAACCGGGGAGCTGTTTTTT. Its protein product is CASRQETGELFF.

The chain uses TRBV3-1 (or the pseudogene TRBV3-2) and TRBJ2-1; 10 bases are shared with TRBD2. CDR3 size: 14 residues. From germline, CDR1 is LGHDT and CDR2 YNNKEL (reference sequence). Unmatched junction bases numbered 6, after V lost 0 bases and J lost 13 bases. CDR3 nucleotide sequence: TGTGCCAGCAGCCAAGAAAGGCTAGCGGGAGAACAGTTCTTC. Amino acids: CASSQERLAGEQFF.

This clone is a singleton in its sample. The chain combines TRBV6-2 or TRBV6-3 with TRBJ1-5, with D hard to call. The CDR3 contains 15 residues. Germline CDR1 and CDR2: MNHEY and SVGEGT. Trimming removed 0 bases from V and 0 bases from J, with 6 bases in between. CDR3 DNA sequence: TGTGCCAGCAGTTACTCTTCGCGTAGCAATCAGCCCCAGCATTTT. Translation: CASSYSSRSNQPQHF.